This T cell receptor beta chain was obtained from a study of cytomegalovirus exposure and HLA in healthy donors. The CDR3 contains 13 residues. The V gene end was trimmed by 6 bases and the J gene end by 6 bases; junction bases not matched to a gene: 2. Germline V gene data show CDR1 as LNHDA and CDR2 as SQIVND (reference sequence). Primers: 60 Vbeta forward and 13 Jbeta reverse. Data came from immunoSEQ multiplex PCR; TCRdb stores just in-frame clones and leaves some out. The data hold roughly 160,000 clones, with 80% to 90% observed a single time. The chain employs TRBV19 and TRBJ1-5; 10 nucleotides align to TRBD1. The receptor's source is a man between 18 and 29 years old in good health and CMV-seropositive. Sequencing was performed on PBMCs. The CDR3 bases are TGTGCCAGTAGCGGACAGGGGGGTCAGCCCCAGCATTTT. Its translation: CASSGQGGQPQHF.